What follows are 8 T cell receptor beta chains derived from one specimen sequenced in a study of Graves' ophthalmopathy and Graves' hyperthyroidism. Amplification targeted the TCR beta CDR3 regions, with RNA transcripts as the source material. Scientists carried out first-round RT-PCR using HTBI primers and then a second-round multiplex PCR. TCRdb reprocessed the multiplex PCR reads with MiXCR, giving one entry per CDR3 protein. This sample yields over 150,000 distinct CDR3 sequences, of which around two fifths are seen a single time; roughly 6% belongs to the top ten. Sequencing was carried out using peripheral blood. These receptors were taken from a woman aged 35 to 49 with Graves' ophthalmopathy.

This chain links TRBV28 with TRBJ2-7; perhaps TRBD2 as D (6 bases). CDR1 and CDR2 from the germline V gene are MDHEN and SYDVKM. The CDR3 runs to 11 residues. V shed 7 bases and J shed 3 bases, with 7 bases lying between them. CDR3 amino acids: CASMGLYEQYF. The CDR3 DNA reads as TGTGCCAGCATGGGACTCTACGAGCAGTACTTC.

This clonotype has a count of ten or more. The chain is built from TRBV7-2 and TRBJ1-2; D may be TRBD1 (5 bases). Between the trimmed V and J ends, which lost 1 base and 9 bases, there was a span of 12 bases. In germline, CDR1 is SGHTA, CDR2 FQGNSA. This CDR3 contains 13 residues. Here the CDR3 DNA reads TGTGCCAGCAGCTTAGGGCAGGGTGAAAGCTACACCTTC. It specifies CASSLGQGESYTF.

This clonotype was detected many times. V gene TRBV15 combines with J gene TRBJ1-2; 7 nucleotides agree with TRBD1. Germline CDR1 reads LNHNV; CDR2 reads YYDKDF (reference sequence). The CDR3 has 17 residues. The junction had 11 bases not matched to a gene; V was cut back by 0 bases and J by 4 bases. The CDR3 bases are TGTGCCACCAGCAGAGATCCTCCCGAACACAGGGGCTATGGCTACACCTTC. It is translated as CATSRDPPEHRGYGYTF.

This clonotype occurred many times. The V gene is TRBV12-3 or TRBV12-4, the J gene TRBJ1-5; D is ambiguous. V lost 3 bases and J lost 4, with 7 bases in between. The CDR3 is made up of 13 amino acids. CDR3 sequence reads: CASSLQMNQPQHF. The CDR3 nucleotides read TGTGCCAGCAGTTTGCAAATGAATCAGCCCCAGCATTTT.

This clonotype occurred a few times. The chain is built from TRBV6-2 or TRBV6-3 and TRBJ2-7; 7 bases fit TRBD2. CDR3 size: 16 residues. The germline V gene has CDR1 MNHEY and CDR2 SVGEGT. J gave up 1 base and V 4 bases, and 10 bases lay outside the gene matches. The CDR3 sequence: CASSSLAGVLSYEQYF. CDR3 nucleotides: TGTGCCAGCAGTTCCTTGGCGGGAGTATTATCCTACGAGCAGTACTTC.

This clonotype occurred once. DNA for the CDR3: TGTGCCAGCAGTCGGGGGAGAGGGGAGCAGTACTTC. Protein product: CASSRGRGEQYF. The rearrangement joins TRBV12-3 or TRBV12-4 to TRBJ2-7; weak D call: TRBD2 (6 bases). Between the trimmed V and J ends, which lost 5 bases and 7 bases, there was a span of 12 bases. The CDR3 contains 12 residues.

V and J are TRBV7-2 and TRBJ1-5, with D hard to call. The CDR3 covers 13 residues. CDR1 SGHTA and CDR2 FQGNSA come from the germline V gene. Trimming removed 4 bases at V and 4 bases at J, with 8 bases between. For the CDR3, the DNA is TGTGCCAGCAGCTCCCAGCCTAATCAGCCCCAGCATTTT. Translation gives CASSSQPNQPQHF.

The chain joins TRBV28 to TRBJ2-7; 16 positions agree with TRBD2. The CDR3 is 18 residues long. In germline, CDR1 is MDHEN, CDR2 SYDVKM. The trim removed 0 bases at V and 2 bases at J, leaving 4 bases unmatched. CDR3 residues: CASSLWGGLAGGPYEQYF. In DNA form, the CDR3 reads TGTGCCAGCAGTTTATGGGGGGGACTAGCGGGAGGGCCCTACGAGCAGTACTTC.